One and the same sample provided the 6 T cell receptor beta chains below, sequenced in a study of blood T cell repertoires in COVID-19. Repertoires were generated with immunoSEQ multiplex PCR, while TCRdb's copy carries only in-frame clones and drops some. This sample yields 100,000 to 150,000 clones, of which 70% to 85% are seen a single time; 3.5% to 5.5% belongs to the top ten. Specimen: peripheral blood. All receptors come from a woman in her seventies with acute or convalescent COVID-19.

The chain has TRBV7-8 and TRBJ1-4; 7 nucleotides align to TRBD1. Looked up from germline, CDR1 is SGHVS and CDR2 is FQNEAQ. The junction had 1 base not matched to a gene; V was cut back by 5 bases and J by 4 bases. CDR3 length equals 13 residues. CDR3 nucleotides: TGTGCCAGCAGCGGACAGGTTAATGAAAAACTGTTTTTT. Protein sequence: CASSGQVNEKLFF.

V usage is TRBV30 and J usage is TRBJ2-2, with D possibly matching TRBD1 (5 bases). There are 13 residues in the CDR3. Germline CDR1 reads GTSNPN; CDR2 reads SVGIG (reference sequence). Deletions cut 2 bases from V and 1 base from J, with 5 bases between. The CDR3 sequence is CAWSQGNTGELFF. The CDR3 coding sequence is TGTGCCTGGAGTCAGGGGAACACCGGGGAGCTGTTTTTT.

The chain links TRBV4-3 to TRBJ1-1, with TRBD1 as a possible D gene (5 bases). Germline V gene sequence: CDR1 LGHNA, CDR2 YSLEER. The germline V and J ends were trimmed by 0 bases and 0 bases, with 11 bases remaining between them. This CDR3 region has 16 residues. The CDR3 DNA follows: TGCGCCAGCAGCCAAGATTGGGGACTTTTGAACACTGAAGCTTTCTTT. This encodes CASSQDWGLLNTEAFF.

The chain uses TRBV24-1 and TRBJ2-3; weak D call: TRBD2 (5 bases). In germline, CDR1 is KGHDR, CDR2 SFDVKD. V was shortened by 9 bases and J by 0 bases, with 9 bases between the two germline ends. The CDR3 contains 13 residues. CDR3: CATGGGSTDTQYF. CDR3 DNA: TGTGCCACCGGAGGAGGTAGCACAGATACGCAGTATTTT.

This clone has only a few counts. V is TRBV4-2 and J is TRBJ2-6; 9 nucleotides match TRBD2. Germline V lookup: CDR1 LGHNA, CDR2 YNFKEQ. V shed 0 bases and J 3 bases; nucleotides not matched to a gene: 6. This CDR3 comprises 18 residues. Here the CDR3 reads CASSQEGSGGFGANVLTF. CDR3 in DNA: TGTGCCAGCAGCCAAGAAGGTAGCGGGGGTTTTGGGGCCAACGTCCTGACTTTC.

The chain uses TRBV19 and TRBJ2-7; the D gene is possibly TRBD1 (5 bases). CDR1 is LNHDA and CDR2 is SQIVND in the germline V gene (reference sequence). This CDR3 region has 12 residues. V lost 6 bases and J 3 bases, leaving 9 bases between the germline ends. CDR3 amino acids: CASSTGYYEQYF. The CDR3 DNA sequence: TGTGCCAGTAGCACAGGATACTACGAGCAGTACTTC.